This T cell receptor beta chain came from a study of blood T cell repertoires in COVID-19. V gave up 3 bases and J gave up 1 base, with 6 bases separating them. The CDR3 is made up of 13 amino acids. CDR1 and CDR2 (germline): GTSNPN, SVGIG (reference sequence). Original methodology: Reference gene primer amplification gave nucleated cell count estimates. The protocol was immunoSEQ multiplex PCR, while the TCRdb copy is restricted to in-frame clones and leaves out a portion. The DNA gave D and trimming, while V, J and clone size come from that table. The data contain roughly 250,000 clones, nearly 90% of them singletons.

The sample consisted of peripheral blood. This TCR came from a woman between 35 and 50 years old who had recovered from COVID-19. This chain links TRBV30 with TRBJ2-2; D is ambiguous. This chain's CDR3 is CAWRPGNTGELFF. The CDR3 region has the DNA TGTGCCTGGAGACCGGGGAACACCGGGGAGCTGTTTTTT. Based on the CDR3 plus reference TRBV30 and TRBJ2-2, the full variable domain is SQTIHQWPATLVQPVGSPLSLECTVEGTSNPNLYWYRQAAGRGLQLLFYSVGIGQISSEVPQNLSASRPQDRQFILSSKKLLLSDSGFYLCAWRPGNTGELFFGEGSRLTVL.